This T cell receptor (beta chain) appears in the sequencing data of a study of cytomegalovirus exposure and HLA in healthy donors. Researchers ran the PCR with 60 Vbeta and 13 Jbeta primers. Using immunoSEQ multiplex PCR, the repertoire was profiled, and TCRdb retains in-frame clones only, with some absent. Of about 96,000 clones in the sample, approximately 75% were seen once. The CDR3 consists of 14 residues. V lost 7 bases to trimming and J lost 0 bases, with 13 bases between them. Germline V CDR1 and CDR2: SNHLY, FYNNEI. This sequence was found in a woman in her seventies in good health and CMV-seropositive. Sequenced: PBMCs. The chain has TRBV2 and TRBJ2-7; TRBD2 is a possible D gene (6 bases). DNA for the CDR3: TGTGCCAGCAAGGGCGGGACCCCCTCCTACGAGCAGTACTTC. Its translation is CASKGGTPSYEQYF.